The 27 T cell receptor beta chains reported below all come from one sample, sequenced in a study of blood T cell repertoires in COVID-19 (dated by TCRdb to the early 2020s). The method was the immunoSEQ multiplex PCR assay. Not all clones reach the TCRdb copy of this immuneACCESS table, which keeps in-frame sequences only. Checked studies attribute under half of the gap to unresolved V genes and leave the rest unexplained. Recorded for this sample are tens of thousands of clones; approximately 84% of them occurred a single time. The ten largest clones represent roughly 6.3% of the sample. Sequencing was carried out using peripheral blood. These receptor sequences come from a man aged 70-80 years with COVID-19, enrolled during active disease.

The chain joins TRBV6-5 to TRBJ1-2, with D maybe TRBD1 (6 bases). The CDR3 totals 13 residues. V was cut by 2 bases and J by 2 bases, with 6 bases left in between. In germline, CDR1 is MNHEY, CDR2 SVGAGI. For the CDR3, the DNA is TGTGCCAGCAGTTACGACAGGAACTATGGCTACACCTTC. This codes for CASSYDRNYGYTF.

The V call is TRBV7-3, the J call TRBJ1-1; 8 positions match TRBD1. Germline loops: CDR1 SGHTA, CDR2 FQGTGA. Germline trimming cut 5 bases from V and 4 bases from J; bases unmatched to any gene: 3. The CDR3 extends over 13 amino acids. CDR3: CASSRTGLTEAFF. The CDR3 nucleotides are TGTGCCAGCAGCAGGACAGGGCTCACTGAAGCTTTCTTT.

This clone is a singleton in its sample. The chain combines TRBV3-1 (or the pseudogene TRBV3-2) with TRBJ1-1; D is undetermined. Germline V lookup: CDR1 LGHDT, CDR2 YNNKEL (reference sequence). With 6 bases removed from V and 3 bases from J, the gap between germline ends came to 14 bases. The CDR3 totals 14 residues. The CDR3 nucleotides read TGTGCCAGCAGTCTTGGTGGGCGCGACACTGAAGCTTTCTTT. This codes for CASSLGGRDTEAFF.

This clone was found once. The chain is built from TRBV2 and TRBJ1-5, with 10 bases identical to TRBD1. The CDR3 runs 14 residues. V gave up 5 bases and J gave up 6 bases; unmatched junction bases: 4. The germline V gene encodes CDR1 SNHLY and CDR2 FYNNEI. CDR3 sequence reads: CASSPGTGAQPQHF. DNA for the CDR3: TGTGCCAGCAGTCCTGGGACAGGGGCTCAGCCCCAGCATTTT.

In its sample, this clone was seen a few times. The chain recombines TRBV7-2 with TRBJ1-2, with a tentative D call TRBD1 (5 bases). Germline-derived CDR1 and CDR2 are SGHTA and FQGNSA. The CDR3 has 12 amino acids. V dropped 2 bases and J dropped 6 bases, with 7 bases sitting between them. CDR3 nucleotides: TGTGCCAGCAGCTTATGGGGGGATGGCTACACCTTC. Translating it yields CASSLWGDGYTF.

The V and J genes are TRBV18 and TRBJ2-1, with 10 bases aligning to TRBD2. The germline gives CDR1 KGHSH, CDR2 LQKENI. Unmatched junction bases numbered 13, after V lost 2 bases and J lost 0 bases. The CDR3 is 20 residues long. The CDR3 bases are TGTGCCAGCTCACCATTCCGGTCAGCGGGAGGGCCGAGCTCCTACAATGAGCAGTTCTTC. Translated: CASSPFRSAGGPSSYNEQFF.

The chain joins TRBV4-2 to TRBJ2-5; 8 positions match TRBD1. Losses at the gene ends were 1 base for V and 5 bases for J; bases not matched to a gene: 12. Germline V gives CDR1 LGHNA, CDR2 YNFKEQ. This CDR3 is 17 amino acids long. This CDR3 is CASSQGPSGQETETQYF. Here the CDR3 DNA reads TGTGCCAGCAGCCAAGGCCCTTCGGGACAGGAGACCGAGACCCAGTACTTC.

The genes are TRBV7-2 and TRBJ1-6; D perhaps matches TRBD1 (6 bases). Per the germline V gene, CDR1 is SGHTA and CDR2 is FQGNSA. With 5 bases removed from V and 0 bases from J, the gap between germline ends came to 17 bases. CDR3 size: 18 residues. CDR3 bases: TGTGCCAGCAGCGTCGGACAGATCTCGAGCTCCTATAATTCACCCCTCCACTTT. It yields the protein CASSVGQISSSYNSPLHF.

The rearrangement joins TRBV7-9 to TRBJ2-3; maybe TRBD1 (5 bases). Trimming shortened V by 3 bases and J by 0 bases, and 7 bases separated the two germline ends. The CDR3 sequence is 14 residues long. Germline CDR1 SEHNR, CDR2 FQNEAQ (reference sequence). The CDR3 coding sequence is TGTGCCAGCAGCTTTGGGGCAAGCACAGATACGCAGTATTTT. Protein sequence: CASSFGASTDTQYF.

This clone was detected only once. This chain joins TRBV21-1 and TRBJ1-1; the table calls TRBD1, which could not be checked here. TRBV21-1 constitutes a pseudogene. This CDR3 is 14 amino acids long. The CDR3 nucleotides read TGTGCCAGCAGCAAACAGGTGGCAGAACTTGAAGCTTTCTTT. As protein: CASSKQVAELEAFF.

V gene TRBV19 combines with J gene TRBJ2-5, with 10 nucleotides matching TRBD2. The CDR3 is 18 amino acids. The J segment lost 5 bases and the V segment lost 3 bases, leaving 15 bases of the junction unmatched. The germline CDR1 and CDR2 sequences are LNHDA and SQIVND (reference sequence). The CDR3 bases are TGTGCCAGTAGTATGATAGCGGGGGGCGGCCCCGCAAGTGAGACCCAGTACTTC. Translated, it gives CASSMIAGGGPASETQYF.

Note on this clone: The same CDR3 also results from other DNA sequences found in this sample. The rearrangement uses TRBV28 and TRBJ1-5; D is uncertain. The V gene's germline CDR1 is MDHEN and CDR2 SYDVKM. V lost 5 bases to trimming and J lost 7 bases, with 9 bases between them. CDR3 length equals 12 residues. CDR3 residues: CASSPSGQPQHF. In nucleotides, the CDR3 is TGTGCCAGCAGTCCCTCGGGACAGCCCCAGCATTTT.

The CDR3 DNA is TGTGCCAGCAGCATGGCGGGACAGGGGTACTATGGCTACACCTTC. This sequence encodes CASSMAGQGYYGYTF. The J gene is TRBJ1-2, the V gene TRBV5-4; 10 bases are shared with TRBD1. This CDR3 has 15 residues. Germline CDR1 and CDR2: SGHNT and YYREEE (reference sequence). J gave up 3 bases and V 4 bases, and 6 bases lay outside the gene matches.

This chain uses TRBV5-5 with TRBJ1-2; 8 bases are a match to TRBD1. Per the germline V gene, CDR1 is SGHKS and CDR2 is YYEKEE (reference sequence). Trimming took 2 bases from V and 5 from J; bases not matched to a gene: 8. The CDR3 spans 15 residues. The CDR3 DNA follows: TGTGCCAGCAGCTTTAATGGACAGGGATATTATGGCTACACCTTC. Residues: CASSFNGQGYYGYTF.

This clone was seen a handful of times. The chain uses TRBV7-9 and TRBJ2-4; 7 bases are a match to TRBD1. This CDR3 contains 13 residues. Germline-derived CDR1 and CDR2 are SEHNR and FQNEAQ (reference sequence). Unmatched junction bases numbered 8, after V lost 6 bases and J lost 9 bases. CDR3 protein: CASRSEGAPIQYF. DNA of the CDR3: TGTGCCAGCAGGTCCGAGGGGGCCCCCATTCAGTACTTC.

V usage is TRBV7-8 and J usage is TRBJ1-3; 7 positions match TRBD1. V was pared by 4 bases and J by 4 bases, with 4 bases of the junction left unmatched. The CDR3 loop spans 14 amino acids. Germline values: CDR1 SGHVS, CDR2 FQNEAQ. The CDR3 sequence: CASSSGQVGNTIYF. The DNA of the CDR3 is TGTGCCAGCAGCTCCGGACAGGTCGGAAACACCATATATTTT.

DNA of the CDR3: TGTGCCAGCAAACTACTAGCTAGGGCCGGGGAGCTGTTTTTT. It encodes CASKLLARAGELFF. The chain couples TRBV28 to TRBJ2-2; possibly TRBD2 for D (6 bases). The CDR3 has 14 amino acids. The germline gives CDR1 MDHEN, CDR2 SYDVKM. V shed 7 bases and J shed 6 bases, with 15 bases lying between them.

The chain is built from TRBV6-5 and TRBJ2-7, with D hard to call. Trimming removed 2 bases from V and 6 bases from J, with 5 bases in between. Germline V gene lookup returns CDR1 MNHEY and CDR2 SVGAGI. This CDR3 region has 11 residues. CDR3 residues: CASSYGSEQYF. The CDR3 region has the DNA TGTGCCAGCAGTTACGGTAGCGAGCAGTACTTC.

The chain couples TRBV9 to TRBJ2-1; 15 nucleotides match TRBD2. V trimming: 3 bases; J trimming: 3 bases; junction bases outside the gene matches: 4. Germline V gene sequence: CDR1 SGDLS, CDR2 YYNGEE. The CDR3 runs 17 residues. This CDR3 is CASSAGTSGGIYNEQFF. The DNA of the CDR3 is TGTGCCAGCAGCGCGGGGACTAGCGGGGGGATCTACAATGAGCAGTTCTTC. Filled out from reference TRBV9 and TRBJ2-1, the complete variable domain reads DSGVTQTPKHLITATGQRVTLRCSPRSGDLSVYWYQQSLDQGLQFLIQYYNGEERAKGNILERFSAQQFPDLHSELNLSSLELGDSALYFCASSAGTSGGIYNEQFFGPGTRLTVL.

This sequence joins TRBV24-1 and TRBJ2-1, with 7 bases aligning to TRBD2. V was pared by 3 bases and J by 10 bases, with 5 bases of the junction left unmatched. This CDR3 has 13 amino acids. Germline values: CDR1 KGHDR, CDR2 SFDVKD. The CDR3 region is CATSDRSGPEQFF. The CDR3 DNA reads as TGTGCCACCAGTGATCGTAGCGGGCCAGAGCAGTTCTTC.

The chain uses TRBV27 and TRBJ2-1, with 7 bases lining up with TRBD2. V gave up 0 bases and J gave up 3 bases; unmatched junction bases: 5. The germline gives CDR1 MNHEY, CDR2 SMNVEV (reference sequence). The length of the CDR3 is 16 residues. The CDR3 reads CASSLSPAGYYNEQFF. The CDR3 region has the DNA TGTGCCAGCAGTTTATCCCCAGCGGGGTACTACAATGAGCAGTTCTTC.

This clone was counted a single time. The genes are TRBV10-3 and TRBJ2-3, with 9 positions matching TRBD2. With 3 bases clipped from V and 0 bases from J, the junction kept 7 bases outside the gene matches. Per the germline V gene, CDR1 is ENHRY and CDR2 is SYGVKD. This CDR3 is built from 17 residues. The CDR3 loop reads CAISDFQAGGSTDTQYF. CDR3 coding DNA: TGTGCCATCAGTGATTTTCAAGCGGGGGGTAGCACAGATACGCAGTATTTT.

The genes are TRBV5-1 and TRBJ1-6, with 7 bases lining up with TRBD1. Looked up from germline, CDR1 is SGHRS and CDR2 is YFSETQ. V lost 0 bases and J lost 10; bases outside the gene matches: 10. The CDR3 is 16 amino acids. The CDR3 DNA sequence: TGCGCCAGCAGCTTGGCCCGGGGACAGAGCGGATCACCCCTCCACTTT. It is translated as CASSLARGQSGSPLHF.

This clone was seen more than once but under ten times. The genes are TRBV5-1 and TRBJ1-2; TRBD1 agrees at 7 bases. This CDR3 contains 13 residues. With V trimmed by 2 bases and J by 9 bases, 7 bases remained unmatched. CDR1 SGHRS and CDR2 YFSETQ come from the germline V gene. The CDR3 protein is CASSLRDSASYTF. CDR3 DNA sequence: TGCGCCAGCAGCTTAAGGGACAGCGCGAGCTACACCTTC. The variable domain in full, completed from reference TRBV5-1 and TRBJ1-2, reads KAGVTQTPRYLIKTRGQQVTLSCSPISGHRSVSWYQQTPGQGLQFLFEYFSETQRNKGNFPGRFSGRQFSNSRSEMNVSTLELGDSALYLCASSLRDSASYTFGSGTRLTVV.

This clone was seen a handful of times. The chain has TRBV3-1 (or the pseudogene TRBV3-2) and TRBJ2-7, with no clear D. This CDR3 spans 12 amino acids. The V gene lost 1 base and the J gene lost 4 bases, with 5 bases spanning the gap. In germline, CDR1 is LGHDT, CDR2 YNNKEL (reference sequence). DNA for the CDR3: TGTGCCAGCAGCCAAGTTAGTTACGAGCAGTACTTC. This sequence encodes CASSQVSYEQYF.

This chain uses TRBV7-6 with TRBJ2-2; TRBD2 matches at 9 bases. Germline trimming cut 0 bases from V and 1 base from J; bases unmatched to any gene: 0. Germline values: CDR1 SGHVS, CDR2 FNYEAQ. This CDR3 is 16 amino acids long. Here the CDR3 reads CASSLAAGGNTGELFF. The CDR3 DNA reads TGTGCCAGCAGCTTAGCAGCGGGAGGGAACACCGGGGAGCTGTTTTTT.

This clone was seen only once. This chain joins TRBV21-1 and TRBJ1-1; TRBD1 is the table's D call and was not checked against the DNA. TRBV21-1 is noted as a pseudogene. This CDR3 is 15 amino acids long. The DNA of the CDR3 is TGTGCCAGCAGCACAAGGGGACAGCCAAACACTGAAGCTTTCTTT. This encodes CASSTRGQPNTEAFF.